The 18 T cell receptor beta chains in this list originate from one sample, sequenced in a study of control samples from healthy donors and cancer patients. Profiled with immunoSEQ multiplex PCR; TCRdb holds only in-frame clones, not every one. The data contain tens of thousands of clones, around 92% of them singletons. Source material: blood. These TCRs come from a man aged 50-60 years in good health.

The chain couples TRBV3-1 (or the pseudogene TRBV3-2) to TRBJ1-4; TRBD1 agrees at 8 bases. Germline V gene sequence: CDR1 LGHDT, CDR2 YNNKEL (reference sequence). The CDR3 is 16 residues long. V was pared by 4 bases and J by 4 bases, with 8 bases of the junction left unmatched. The CDR3 DNA sequence: TGTGCCAGCAGCCTTGGGGCGACAGGGGTTAATGAAAAACTGTTTTTT. Protein product: CASSLGATGVNEKLFF.

This sequence joins TRBV7-2 and TRBJ1-2; D possibly corresponds to TRBD1 (5 bases). This CDR3 contains 16 residues. From germline, CDR1 is SGHTA and CDR2 FQGNSA. Deletions cut 1 base from V and 0 bases from J, with 12 bases between. The CDR3 DNA follows: TGTGCCAGCAGCTTAGTTTGGGACCCAGCTAACTATGGCTACACCTTC. Translation: CASSLVWDPANYGYTF.

The chain joins TRBV7-9 to TRBJ1-1, with D uncertain. The V end lost 5 bases, the J end lost 4 bases, and 11 bases lay between the germline ends. CDR3 length: 13 residues. From germline, CDR1 is SEHNR and CDR2 FQNEAQ (reference sequence). The DNA of the CDR3 is TGTGCCAGCAGCCCTTCTAAAGGCACTGAAGCTTTCTTT. This encodes CASSPSKGTEAFF. Variable domain in full (rest from reference TRBV7-9 and TRBJ1-1): DTGVSQNPRHKITKRGQNVTFRCDPISEHNRLYWYRQTLGQGPEFLTYFQNEAQLEKSRLLSDRFSAERPKGSFSTLEIQRTEQGDSAMYLCASSPSKGTEAFFGQGTRLTVV.

This clone was recorded a few times. The chain links TRBV27 to TRBJ1-5; 10 bases fit TRBD1. Per the germline V gene, CDR1 is MNHEY and CDR2 is SMNVEV (reference sequence). This CDR3 is built from 16 residues. The junction had 10 bases not matched to a gene; V was cut back by 6 bases and J by 5 bases. The CDR3 coding sequence is TGTGCCAGCAGCCTCAGGACAGGGGGTAGTGATCAGCCCCAGCATTTT. Residues: CASSLRTGGSDQPQHF.

The chain is built from TRBV6-5 and TRBJ1-2; 10 bases agree with TRBD1. Germline CDR1 is MNHEY and CDR2 is SVGAGI. The J segment lost 10 bases and the V segment lost 2 bases, leaving 4 bases of the junction unmatched. The CDR3 sequence is 13 residues long. The DNA for the CDR3 is TGTGCCAGCAGTTACGGGACAGGGGAGTACTACACCTTC. It encodes CASSYGTGEYYTF.

The chain joins TRBV5-1 to TRBJ2-7, with D possibly TRBD1 on 6 matching bases. This CDR3 spans 13 amino acids. CDR1 is SGHRS and CDR2 is YFSETQ in the germline V gene. Trimming left V 5 bases short and J 3 bases short, with 12 bases between. The CDR3 is CASSWDTRYEQYF. The CDR3 DNA reads as TGCGCCAGCAGTTGGGACACCCGCTACGAGCAGTACTTC.

This clone appeared a few times. The chain has TRBV30 and TRBJ2-3; no definite D call. CDR1 is GTSNPN and CDR2 is SVGIG in the germline V gene (reference sequence). CDR3 length: 13 amino acids. With 2 bases removed from V and 3 bases from J, the gap between germline ends came to 9 bases. The DNA of the CDR3 is TGTGCCTGGAGTAAGGGCCGTACAGATACGCAGTATTTT. It is translated as CAWSKGRTDTQYF.

The chain links TRBV9 to TRBJ2-1, with D uncertain. CDR3 length: 15 amino acids. Trimming left V 4 bases short and J 0 bases short, with 11 bases between. Germline CDR1 is SGDLS and CDR2 is YYNGEE. The CDR3 nucleotides read TGTGCCAGCAGCCCCCGGTCGAGCTCCTACAATGAGCAGTTCTTC. This codes for CASSPRSSSYNEQFF.

This chain's CDR3 is CASSSQGTQYF. The CDR3 DNA reads as TGTGCCAGCAGCTCCCAAGGAACCCAGTACTTC. The gene calls are TRBV7-8 and TRBJ2-5; D is ambiguous. V was shortened by 4 bases and J by 8 bases, with 8 bases between the two germline ends. The CDR3 has 11 amino acids. The germline gives CDR1 SGHVS, CDR2 FQNEAQ.

The chain employs TRBV4-2 and TRBJ2-4, with 7 bases identical to TRBD2. V shed 0 bases, J shed 0 bases, and the junction held 8 bases outside the gene matches. Germline assignment: CDR1 LGHNA and CDR2 YNFKEQ. The CDR3 has 18 residues. CDR3 nucleotides: TGTGCCAGCAGCCAAGAAGGTTTGGCGGGAGTAGCCAAAAACATTCAGTACTTC. This gives the protein CASSQEGLAGVAKNIQYF.

The chain employs TRBV5-6 and TRBJ2-5; 11 bases are shared with TRBD2. The CDR3 covers 15 residues. V lost 4 bases and J lost 4; bases outside the gene matches: 6. CDR1 and CDR2 (germline): SGHDT, YYEEEE. The CDR3 DNA is TGTGCCAGCAGCAAGTTAGCGGGGGGGCGAGAGACCCAGTACTTC. Residues: CASSKLAGGRETQYF. The variable domain in full, with the rest retrieved from reference TRBV5-6 and TRBJ2-5, is DAGVTQSPTHLIKTRGQQVTLRCSPKSGHDTVSWYQQALGQGPQFIFQYYEEEERQRGNFPDRFSGHQFPNYSSELNVNALLLGDSALYLCASSKLAGGRETQYFGPGTRLLVL.

The chain recombines TRBV5-1 with TRBJ1-2; TRBD1 agrees at 9 bases. Germline CDR1 is SGHRS and CDR2 is YFSETQ. V shed 0 bases, J shed 4 bases, and the junction held 13 bases outside the gene matches. This CDR3 region has 18 residues. CDR3 sequence: CASSLGYQQGARSYGYTF. The CDR3 DNA sequence: TGCGCCAGCAGCTTGGGGTATCAACAGGGGGCGCGCTCCTATGGCTACACCTTC.

This chain connects TRBV5-4 to TRBJ2-5, with 9 bases fitting TRBD1. The CDR3 sequence is 16 residues long. V gave up 4 bases and J gave up 4 bases; unmatched junction bases: 11. Germline values: CDR1 SGHNT, CDR2 YYREEE (reference sequence). Here the CDR3 DNA reads TGTGCCAGCAGCCTACCGACAGGGGGTCATGGAGAGACCCAGTACTTC. It specifies CASSLPTGGHGETQYF.

In its sample, this clone was seen once. The V and J genes are TRBV16 and TRBJ2-7, with 8 bases fitting TRBD2. Germline loops: CDR1 KGHSY, CDR2 FQNENV. V was pared by 4 bases and J by 0 bases, with 5 bases of the junction left unmatched. The CDR3 totals 15 residues. The CDR3 region is CASSLGGGSSYEQYF. The CDR3 DNA follows: TGTGCCAGCAGCCTGGGCGGGGGGAGCTCCTACGAGCAGTACTTC.

The rearrangement uses TRBV5-6 and TRBJ1-4, with a weak D call TRBD1 (5 bases). From germline, CDR1 is SGHDT and CDR2 YYEEEE. The ends were cut back, 3 bases at V and 8 bases at J, with 14 bases in the middle. This CDR3 has 14 residues. The CDR3 DNA is TGTGCCAGCAGCTCTCAGGGTTTCCGAGAAAAACTGTTTTTT. Translation gives CASSSQGFREKLFF.

The gene calls are TRBV4-1 and TRBJ1-2; D possibly corresponds to TRBD1 (5 bases). The V gene lost 1 base and the J gene lost 5 bases, with 23 bases spanning the gap. CDR1 and CDR2 from the germline V gene are MGHRA and YSYEKL. The CDR3 has 18 amino acids. The CDR3 region is CASSQGAPGRVPGYGYTF. Here the CDR3 DNA reads TGCGCCAGCAGCCAAGGAGCCCCGGGACGAGTACCTGGTTATGGCTACACCTTC.

V is TRBV27 and J is TRBJ1-6; TRBD1 is a possible D gene (5 bases). V was cut by 2 bases and J by 0 bases, with 14 bases left in between. The CDR3 consists of 18 residues. CDR1 and CDR2 from the germline V gene are MNHEY and SMNVEV (reference sequence). The CDR3 coding sequence is TGTGCCAGCAGTTTAAGGGCAGGGAGGAGCTCCTATAATTCACCCCTCCACTTT. The encoded protein is CASSLRAGRSSYNSPLHF.

The chain recombines TRBV4-1 with TRBJ2-7, with D possibly matching TRBD2 (6 bases). The CDR3 is made up of 17 amino acids. The germline V gene has CDR1 MGHRA and CDR2 YSYEKL. The V end lost 0 bases, the J end lost 4 bases, and 19 bases lay between the germline ends. CDR3: CASSQDTGLEGRYEQYF. The CDR3 coding sequence is TGCGCCAGCAGCCAAGATACGGGCCTTGAGGGGAGGTACGAGCAGTACTTC.